This T cell receptor beta chain derives from a study of cytomegalovirus exposure and HLA in healthy donors. Study as a whole: Inside one of the first data releases sat about 85 million unique TCRs taken from HLA-typed donors.

PCR employed 60 Vbeta and 13 Jbeta primers. Here immunoSEQ multiplex PCR was the method, and the copy in TCRdb shows in-frame clones only, minus some. This table has fewer than 200,000 clones, 75% to 85% appearing once. Every donor was a healthy person donating bone marrow. Findings and limits, study-wide: The authors enumerated roughly 180 TCR beta chains as linked to cytomegalovirus. A missense DCLRE1C variant was associated with V- and J-gene trimming of TCR beta chains in a later analysis, and an independent cohort replicated the association.

Germline CDR1 reads LNHDA; CDR2 reads SQIVND (reference sequence). V lost 3 bases and J lost 2; bases outside the gene matches: 16. This CDR3 contains 19 residues. Note on this clone: Its antigen remains unknown.

This TCR derives from a woman in her 50s in good health and CMV-seronegative. The rearrangement links TRBV19 to TRBJ1-2, with 9 nucleotides matching TRBD1. The sequenced material came from PBMCs. The CDR3 here is CASSIPTGTGLNRNYGYTF. The CDR3 nucleotides are TGTGCCAGTAGTATTCCTACCGGGACAGGGCTTAACCGAAACTATGGCTACACCTTC.